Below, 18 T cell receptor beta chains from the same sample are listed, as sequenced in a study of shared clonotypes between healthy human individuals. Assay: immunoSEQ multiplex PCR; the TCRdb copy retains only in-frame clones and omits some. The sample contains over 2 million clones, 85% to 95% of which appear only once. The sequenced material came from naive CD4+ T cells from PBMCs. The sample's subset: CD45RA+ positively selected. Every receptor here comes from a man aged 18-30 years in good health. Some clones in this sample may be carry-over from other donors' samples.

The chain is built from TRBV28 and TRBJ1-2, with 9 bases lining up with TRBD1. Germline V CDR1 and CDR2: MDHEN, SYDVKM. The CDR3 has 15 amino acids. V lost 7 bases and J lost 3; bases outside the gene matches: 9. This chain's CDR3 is CASTPTTGGDYGYTF. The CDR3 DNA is TGTGCCAGCACCCCCACGACAGGGGGAGACTATGGCTACACCTTC.

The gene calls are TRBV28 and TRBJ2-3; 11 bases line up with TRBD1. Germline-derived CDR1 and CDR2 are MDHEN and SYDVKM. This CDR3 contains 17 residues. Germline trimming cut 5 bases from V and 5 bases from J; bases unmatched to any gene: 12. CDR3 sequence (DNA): TGTGCCAGCAGTCTTCCGATCTGGACAGGGGGCGTAGATACGCAGTATTTT. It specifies CASSLPIWTGGVDTQYF.

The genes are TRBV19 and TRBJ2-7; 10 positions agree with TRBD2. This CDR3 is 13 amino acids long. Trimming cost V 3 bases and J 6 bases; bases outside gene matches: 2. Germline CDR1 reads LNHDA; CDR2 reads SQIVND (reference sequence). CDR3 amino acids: CASSISGGVEQYF. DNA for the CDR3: TGTGCCAGTAGTATCAGCGGGGGGGTCGAGCAGTACTTC.

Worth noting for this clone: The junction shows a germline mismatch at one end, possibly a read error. The CDR3 is CASSKAPSGYSYEQYF. The CDR3 DNA follows: TGTGCCAGCAGTAAAGCACCTAGCGGCTACTCCTACGAGCAGTACTTC. The V call is TRBV6-1, the J call TRBJ2-7, with 7 nucleotides matching TRBD2. This CDR3 has 16 residues. Germline CDR1 is MNHNS and CDR2 is SASEGT.

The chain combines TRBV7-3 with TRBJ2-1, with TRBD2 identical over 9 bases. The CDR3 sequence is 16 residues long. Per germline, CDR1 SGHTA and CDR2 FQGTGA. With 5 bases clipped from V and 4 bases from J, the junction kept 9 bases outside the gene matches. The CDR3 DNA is TGTGCCAGCAGCCCCGCCCCGACTAGCGGTTACAATGAGCAGTTCTTC. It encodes CASSPAPTSGYNEQFF.

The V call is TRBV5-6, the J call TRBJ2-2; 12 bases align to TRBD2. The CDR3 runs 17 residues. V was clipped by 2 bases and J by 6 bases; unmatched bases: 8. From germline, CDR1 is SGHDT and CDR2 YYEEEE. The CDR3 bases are TGTGCCAGCAGCTTTTTTCGAGGACTAGCGGGACCCGGGGAGCTGTTTTTT. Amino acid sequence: CASSFFRGLAGPGELFF.

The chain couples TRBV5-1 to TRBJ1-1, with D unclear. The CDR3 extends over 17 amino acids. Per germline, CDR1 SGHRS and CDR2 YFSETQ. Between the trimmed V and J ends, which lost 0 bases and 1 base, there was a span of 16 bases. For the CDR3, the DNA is TGCGCCAGCAGCTTGGGAGGGCTCAGCACACCGAACACTGAAGCTTTCTTT. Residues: CASSLGGLSTPNTEAFF.

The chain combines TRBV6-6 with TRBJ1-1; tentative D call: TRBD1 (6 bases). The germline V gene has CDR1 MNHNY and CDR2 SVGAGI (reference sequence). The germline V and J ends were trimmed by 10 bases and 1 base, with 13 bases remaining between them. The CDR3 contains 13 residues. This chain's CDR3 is CAIGDRPNTEAFF. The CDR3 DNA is TGTGCCATCGGAGACAGGCCGAACACTGAAGCTTTCTTT.

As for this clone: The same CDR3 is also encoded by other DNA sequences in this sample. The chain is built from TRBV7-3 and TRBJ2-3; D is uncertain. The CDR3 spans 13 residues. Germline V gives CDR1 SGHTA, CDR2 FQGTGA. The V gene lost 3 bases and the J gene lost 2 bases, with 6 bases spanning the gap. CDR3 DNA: TGTGCCAGCAGCTTGACTGCCACAGATACGCAGTATTTT. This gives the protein CASSLTATDTQYF. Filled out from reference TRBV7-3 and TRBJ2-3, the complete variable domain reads GAGVSQTPSNKVTEKGKYVELRCDPISGHTALYWYRQSLGQGPEFLIYFQGTGAADDSGLPNDRFFAVRPEGSVSTLKIQRTERGDSAVYLCASSLTATDTQYFGPGTRLTVL.

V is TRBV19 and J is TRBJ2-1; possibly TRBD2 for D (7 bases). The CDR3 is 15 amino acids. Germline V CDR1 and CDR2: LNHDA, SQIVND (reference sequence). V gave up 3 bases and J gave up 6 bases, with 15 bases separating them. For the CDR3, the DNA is TGTGCCAGTAGTATGGGGGGGCAGTTCGCCAATGAGCAGTTCTTC. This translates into CASSMGGQFANEQFF.

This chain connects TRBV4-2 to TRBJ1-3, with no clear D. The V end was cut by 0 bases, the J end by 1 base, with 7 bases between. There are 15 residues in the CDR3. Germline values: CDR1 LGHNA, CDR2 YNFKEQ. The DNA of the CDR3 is TGTGCCAGCAGCCAAGATGGGCAGTCTGGAAACACCATATATTTT. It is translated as CASSQDGQSGNTIYF.

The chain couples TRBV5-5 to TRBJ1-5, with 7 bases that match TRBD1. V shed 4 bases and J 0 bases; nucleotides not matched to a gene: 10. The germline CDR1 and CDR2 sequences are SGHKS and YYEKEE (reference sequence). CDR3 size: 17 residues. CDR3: CASSPVPGQISNQPQHF. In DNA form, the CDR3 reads TGTGCCAGCAGCCCGGTTCCGGGACAGATTAGCAATCAGCCCCAGCATTTT.

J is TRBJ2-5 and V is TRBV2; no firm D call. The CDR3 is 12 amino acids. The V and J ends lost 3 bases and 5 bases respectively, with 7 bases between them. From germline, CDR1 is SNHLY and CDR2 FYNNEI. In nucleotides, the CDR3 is TGTGCCAGCAGTGACAATGCGGAGACCCAGTACTTC. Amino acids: CASSDNAETQYF.

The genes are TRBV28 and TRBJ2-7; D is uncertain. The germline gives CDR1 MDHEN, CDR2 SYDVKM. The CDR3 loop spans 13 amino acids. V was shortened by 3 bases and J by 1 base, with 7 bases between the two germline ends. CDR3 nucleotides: TGTGCCAGCAGTTTGAGCCTATCCTACGAGCAGTACTTC. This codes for CASSLSLSYEQYF.

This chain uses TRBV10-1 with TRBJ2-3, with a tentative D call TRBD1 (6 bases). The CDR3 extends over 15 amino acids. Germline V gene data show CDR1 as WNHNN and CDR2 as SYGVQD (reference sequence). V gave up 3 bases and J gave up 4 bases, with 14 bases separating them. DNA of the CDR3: TGCGCCAGCAGTGACCCAGGGACAAGTCCAGATACGCAGTATTTT. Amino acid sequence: CASSDPGTSPDTQYF.

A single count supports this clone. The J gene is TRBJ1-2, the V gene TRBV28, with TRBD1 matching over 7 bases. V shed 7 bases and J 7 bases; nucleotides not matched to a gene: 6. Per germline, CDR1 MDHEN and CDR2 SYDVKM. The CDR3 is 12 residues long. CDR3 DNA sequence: TGTGCCAGCACGCAGGGGGAAATTGGCTACACCTTC. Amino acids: CASTQGEIGYTF.

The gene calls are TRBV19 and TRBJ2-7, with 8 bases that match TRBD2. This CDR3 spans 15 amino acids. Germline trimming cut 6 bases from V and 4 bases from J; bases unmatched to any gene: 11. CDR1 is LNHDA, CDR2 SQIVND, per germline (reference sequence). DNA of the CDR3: TGTGCCAGTAGCCTTGTTGGCGGGAGGCAGTACGAGCAGTACTTC. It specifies CASSLVGGRQYEQYF. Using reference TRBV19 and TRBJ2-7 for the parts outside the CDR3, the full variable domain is DGGITQSPKYLFRKEGQNVTLSCEQNLNHDAMYWYRQDPGQGLRLIYYSQIVNDFQKGDIAEGYSVSREKKESFPLTVTSAQKNPTAFYLCASSLVGGRQYEQYFGPGTRLTVT.

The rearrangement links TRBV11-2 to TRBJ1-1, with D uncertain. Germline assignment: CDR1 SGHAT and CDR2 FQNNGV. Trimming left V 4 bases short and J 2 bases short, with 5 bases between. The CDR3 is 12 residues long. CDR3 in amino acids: CASSWENTEAFF. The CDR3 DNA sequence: TGTGCCAGCAGCTGGGAAAACACTGAAGCTTTCTTT.